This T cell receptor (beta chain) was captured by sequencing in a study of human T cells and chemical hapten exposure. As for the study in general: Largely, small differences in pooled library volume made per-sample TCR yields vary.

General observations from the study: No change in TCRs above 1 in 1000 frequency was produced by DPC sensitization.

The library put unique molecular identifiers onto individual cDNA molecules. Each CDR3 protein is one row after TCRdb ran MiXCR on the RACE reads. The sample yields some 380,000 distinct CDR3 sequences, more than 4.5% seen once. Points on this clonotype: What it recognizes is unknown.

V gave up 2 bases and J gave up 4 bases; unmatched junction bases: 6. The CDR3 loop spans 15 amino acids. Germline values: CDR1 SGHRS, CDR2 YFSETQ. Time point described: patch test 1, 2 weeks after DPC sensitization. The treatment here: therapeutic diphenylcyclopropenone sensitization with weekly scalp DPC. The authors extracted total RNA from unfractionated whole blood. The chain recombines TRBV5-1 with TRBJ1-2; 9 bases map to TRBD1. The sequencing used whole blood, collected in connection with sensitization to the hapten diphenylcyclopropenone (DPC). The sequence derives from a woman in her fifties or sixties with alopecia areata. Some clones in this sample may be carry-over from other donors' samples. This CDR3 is CASSFEGTGTYGYTF. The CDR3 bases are TGCGCCAGCAGCTTCGAGGGGACAGGGACCTATGGCTACACCTTC.